This T cell receptor beta chain came from a study of blood T cell repertoires in COVID-19. The V end lost 4 bases, the J end lost 1 base, and 20 bases lay between the germline ends. The V gene's germline CDR1 is LNHDA and CDR2 SQIVND (reference sequence). The CDR3 loop spans 17 amino acids. Authors' data handling: Scientists estimated how many nucleated cells there were by amplifying reference gene primers. The method was immunoSEQ multiplex PCR; TCRdb's version includes in-frame clones alone and lacks a portion of them. D and trimming come from the DNA, and the V and J calls and clone size come from that table. The sample yields some 200,000 clones, 70% to 90% seen once.

The sequencing sample was made of peripheral blood. The clonotype originates from an elderly woman with acute or convalescent COVID-19. The V call is TRBV19, the J call TRBJ2-7; weak D call: TRBD2 (7 bases). CDR3 residues: CASSKGTLGGESYEQYF. The DNA of the CDR3 is TGTGCCAGTAGTAAAGGAACCCTAGGGGGGGAGTCCTACGAGCAGTACTTC.